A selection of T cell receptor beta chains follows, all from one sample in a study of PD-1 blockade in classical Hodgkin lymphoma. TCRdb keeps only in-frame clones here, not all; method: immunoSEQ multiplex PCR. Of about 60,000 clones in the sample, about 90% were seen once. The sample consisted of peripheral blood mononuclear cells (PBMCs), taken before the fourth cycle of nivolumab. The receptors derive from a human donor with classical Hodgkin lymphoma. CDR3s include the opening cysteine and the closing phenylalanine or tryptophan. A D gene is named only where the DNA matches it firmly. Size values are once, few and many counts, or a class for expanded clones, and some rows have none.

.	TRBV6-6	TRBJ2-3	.	TGTGCCAGCAGCCTAGCCAACACAGATACGCAGTATTTT	CASSLANTDTQYF
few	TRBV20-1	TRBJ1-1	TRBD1	TGCAGTGCTGAGACAGGGGCGTATGCTTTCTTT	CSAETGAYAFF
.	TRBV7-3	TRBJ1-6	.	TGTGCCAGCAGCTTAATCAGCTCCTATAATTCACCCCTCCACTTT	CASSLISSYNSPLHF
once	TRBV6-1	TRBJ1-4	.	TGTGCCAGCAGTGAAGCTTTCGGGCAGGGAAGTGAAAAACTGTTTTTT	CASSEAFGQGSEKLFF
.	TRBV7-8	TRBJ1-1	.	TGTGCCAGCAGCTTACTCCGTAACACTGAAGCTTTCTTT	CASSLLRNTEAFF
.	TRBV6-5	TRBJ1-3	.	TGTGCCAGCACTTCGGACTCTGGAAACACCATATATTTT	CASTSDSGNTIYF
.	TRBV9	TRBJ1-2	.	TGTGCCAGCAGCGCGTTCACAGGCTATGGCTACACCTTC	CASSAFTGYGYTF
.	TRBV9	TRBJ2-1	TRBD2	TGTGCCAGCAGCGTAGGGATAGCGGGGACCCCCTACAATGAGCAGTTCTTC	CASSVGIAGTPYNEQFF
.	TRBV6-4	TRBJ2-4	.	TGTGCCAGCAGTCTTCCGTCTATCGGGACTAAAAACATTCAGTACTTC	CASSLPSIGTKNIQYF
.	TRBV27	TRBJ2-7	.	TGTGCCAGTAAAACGTCTCTAGGAGTGACCGAGCAGTACTTC	CASKTSLGVTEQYF
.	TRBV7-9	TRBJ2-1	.	TGTGCCAGCAGCTTAGTATTAAGGCGCCATGAGCAGTTCTTC	CASSLVLRRHEQFF
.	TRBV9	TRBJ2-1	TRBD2	TGTGCCAGCAGCGTAGTTAGCGGGCTAAACAATGAGCAGTTCTTC	CASSVVSGLNNEQFF
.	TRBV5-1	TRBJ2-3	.	TGCGCCAGCAGCCGGGAGAGCCACAACACAGATACGCAGTATTTT	CASSRESHNTDTQYF
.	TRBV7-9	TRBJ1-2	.	TGTGCCAGCAGCTTATTCCGATCCAGAGGGATTGTATTGGGCTACACCTTC	CASSLFRSRGIVLGYTF
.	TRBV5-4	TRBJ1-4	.	TGTGCCAGCAGCCTGAACCGGGCCGTTAATGAAAAACTGTTTTTT	CASSLNRAVNEKLFF
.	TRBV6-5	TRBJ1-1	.	TGTGCCAGCAGTTTAACACCGGGGAACACTGAAGCTTTCTTT	CASSLTPGNTEAFF
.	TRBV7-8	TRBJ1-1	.	TGTGCCAGCAGCTTACAGAGTACTACCGGGGCCCTTGAAGCTTTCTTT	CASSLQSTTGALEAFF
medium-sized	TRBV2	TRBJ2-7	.	TGTGCCAGCAGTGAAGCGGCAGACGGGGACGAGCAGTACTTC	CASSEAADGDEQYF
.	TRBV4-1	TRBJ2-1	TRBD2	TGCGCCAGCAGCCAAGGAAGGAATATAAGCGGGACTACTTCCTACAATGAGCAGTTCTTC	CASSQGRNISGTTSYNEQFF
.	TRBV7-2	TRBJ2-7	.	TGTGCCAGCAGCTTAGTTATGCGCTACGAGCAGTACTTC	CASSLVMRYEQYF
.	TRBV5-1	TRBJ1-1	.	TGCGCCAGCAGCTTAACGAACACTGAAGCTTTCTTT	CASSLTNTEAFF
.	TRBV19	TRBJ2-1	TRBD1	TGTGCCAGTAGTATCAGGGGACAGGGGGGTCTTGAGCAGTTCTTC	CASSIRGQGGLEQFF
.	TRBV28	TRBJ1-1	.	TGTGCCAGCAACGGGGGAGGGAGGGACACTGAAGCTTTCTTT	CASNGGGRDTEAFF
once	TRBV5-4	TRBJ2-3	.	TGTGCCAGCAGCTTAAAGACGGGCACAGATACGCAGTATTTT	CASSLKTGTDTQYF
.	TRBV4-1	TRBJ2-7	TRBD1	TGCGCCAGCAGCCAAGCCCCCCCGGACAGGGGAAACCGCGAGCAGTACTTC	CASSQAPPDRGNREQYF
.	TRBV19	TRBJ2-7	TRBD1	TGTGCCAGTAGTGCCCGACAGGGGGGATCGGACGAGCAGTACTTC	CASSARQGGSDEQYF
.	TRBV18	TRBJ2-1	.	TGTGCCAGCTCACCCCCGTATATCAGTGAGCAGTTCTTC	CASSPPYISEQFF
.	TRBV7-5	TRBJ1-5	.	TGTGCCAGAAGCATACAGGGGTGTTGGCGCAATCAGCCCCAGCATTTT	CARSIQGCWRNQPQHF
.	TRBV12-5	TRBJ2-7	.	TGTGCTAGTGGTCCGGGACATCCTCTGGCCGAGCAGTACTTC	CASGPGHPLAEQYF
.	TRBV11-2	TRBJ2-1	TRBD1	TGTGCCAGCAGCTTAGTGGGGACAGGGTCCAATGAGCAGTTCTTC	CASSLVGTGSNEQFF
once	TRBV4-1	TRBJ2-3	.	TGCGCCAGCAGCCAAGCCCCCCCAAACACAGATACGCAGTATTTT	CASSQAPPNTDTQYF
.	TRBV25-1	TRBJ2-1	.	TGTGCCAGCAGTGAATGGGCAGGCGGGTGGCAGTTCTTC	CASSEWAGGWQFF
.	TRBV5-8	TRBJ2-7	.	TGTGCCAGCAGCTCGAGCTCCTACGAGCAGTACTTC	CASSSSSYEQYF
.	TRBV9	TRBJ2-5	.	TGTGCCAGCAGCTCGGGACTGGAGAGGGAGACCCAGTACTTC	CASSSGLERETQYF
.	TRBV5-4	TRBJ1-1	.	TGTGCCAGCATCATGAACACTGAAGCTTTCTTT	CASIMNTEAFF
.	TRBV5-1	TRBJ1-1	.	TGCGCCAGCAGCCGCGACGGCTCGAACACTGAAGCTTTCTTT	CASSRDGSNTEAFF
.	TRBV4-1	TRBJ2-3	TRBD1	TGCGCCAGCAGCCAAGGCAGGGGGCTCCCCACAGATACGCAGTATTTT	CASSQGRGLPTDTQYF
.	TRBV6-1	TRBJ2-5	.	TGTGCCAGCGCAGGGGTCTCCGCCCGAGAGACCCAGTACTTC	CASAGVSARETQYF
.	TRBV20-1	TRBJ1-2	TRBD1	TGCAGTGCGTCCGGGACAGGAGGCTACACCTTC	CSASGTGGYTF
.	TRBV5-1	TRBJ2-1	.	TGCGCCAGCGGGGGCGGCAATGAGCAGTTCTTC	CASGGGNEQFF
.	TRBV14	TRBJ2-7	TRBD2	TGTGCCAGCAGCCAAGATCGCCCGGGACTAGCCTACGAGCAGTACTTC	CASSQDRPGLAYEQYF
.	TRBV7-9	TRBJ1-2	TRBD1	TGTGCCAGCAGCGTACTGGACAGGGACTATGGCTACACCTTC	CASSVLDRDYGYTF
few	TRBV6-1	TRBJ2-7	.	TGTGCCAGCAGTACGACCGTCTCCTACGAGCAGTACTTC	CASSTTVSYEQYF
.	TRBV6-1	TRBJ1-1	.	TGTGCCAGCAAGGACAGTCCGAACACTGAAGCTTTCTTT	CASKDSPNTEAFF
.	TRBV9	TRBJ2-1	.	TGTGCCAGCAGCCTCCGAGGGGCGAAGAATACCTACAATGAGCAGTTCTTC	CASSLRGAKNTYNEQFF
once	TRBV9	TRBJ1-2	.	TGTGCCAGCAGCGCTAGTAAGGGAGGGGGACTCTCCGGGCGCTACACCTTC	CASSASKGGGLSGRYTF
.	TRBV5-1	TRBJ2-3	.	TGCGCCAGCAGCTTGGCCCTGCCAGATACGCAGTATTTT	CASSLALPDTQYF
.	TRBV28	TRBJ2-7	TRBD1	TGTGCCAGCAGTAACAGGGGTCCCTACGAGCAGTACTTC	CASSNRGPYEQYF
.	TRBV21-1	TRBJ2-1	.	TGTGCCAGCAGCAAAGGGGGGCTAAGAGAGCAGTTCTTC	CASSKGGLREQFF
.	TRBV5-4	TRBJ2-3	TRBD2	TGTGCCAGCAGCTTGGATGCGGGGGGCACAGATACGCAGTATTTT	CASSLDAGGTDTQYF
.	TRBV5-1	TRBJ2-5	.	TGCGCCAGCAGCTGGCCGACAGAGCAAGAGACCCAGTACTTC	CASSWPTEQETQYF
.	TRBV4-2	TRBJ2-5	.	TGTGCCAGCAGCCAAGAAATAGGGTCCGGAGAGACCCAGTACTTC	CASSQEIGSGETQYF
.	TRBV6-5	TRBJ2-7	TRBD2	TGTGCCAGCAGTTACCCCGGAGCGGGAAGCTACGAGCAGTACTTC	CASSYPGAGSYEQYF
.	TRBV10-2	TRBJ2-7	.	TGCGCCAGCAGCTGGGGAGCCTACGAGCAGTACTTC	CASSWGAYEQYF
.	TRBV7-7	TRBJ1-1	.	TGTGCTAGCAGCTTAGGATATTCCGGGGGAAACACTGAAGCTTTCTTT	CASSLGYSGGNTEAFF
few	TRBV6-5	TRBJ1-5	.	TGTGCCAGCACCGAGAGCAATCAGCCCCAGCATTTT	CASTESNQPQHF
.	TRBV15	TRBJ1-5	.	TGTGCCACCAGCGAAACCCCACGGGGCCATCAGCCCCAGCATTTT	CATSETPRGHQPQHF
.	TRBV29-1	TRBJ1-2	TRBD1	TGCAGCGTATCCGGACAGGGAGGAATAACGGATGGCTACACCTTC	CSVSGQGGITDGYTF
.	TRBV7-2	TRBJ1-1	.	TGTGCCAGCAGCTCCTTCGTGCCGAACACTGAAGCTTTCTTT	CASSSFVPNTEAFF